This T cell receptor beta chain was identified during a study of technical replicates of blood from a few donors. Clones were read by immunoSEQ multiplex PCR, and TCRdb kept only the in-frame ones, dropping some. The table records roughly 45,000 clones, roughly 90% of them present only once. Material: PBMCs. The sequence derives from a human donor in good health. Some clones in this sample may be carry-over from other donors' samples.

The CDR3 DNA is TGTGCCAGCAGCTTAGCTACCGGAACTAATGAAAAACTGTTTTTT. Its protein is CASSLATGTNEKLFF. The V call is TRBV7-2, the J call TRBJ1-4; D remains unclear. The CDR3 is 15 residues long. Trimming removed 0 bases at V and 1 base at J, with 6 bases between. Germline CDR1 and CDR2: SGHTA and FQGNSA.